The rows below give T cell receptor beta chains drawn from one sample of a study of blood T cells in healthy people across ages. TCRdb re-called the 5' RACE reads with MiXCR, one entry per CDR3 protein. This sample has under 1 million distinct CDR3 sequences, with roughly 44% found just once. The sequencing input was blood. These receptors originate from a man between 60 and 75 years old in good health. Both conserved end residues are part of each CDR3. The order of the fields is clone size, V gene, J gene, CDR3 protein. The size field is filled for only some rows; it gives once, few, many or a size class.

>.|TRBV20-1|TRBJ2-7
CSARDQGGSYEQYF
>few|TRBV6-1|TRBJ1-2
CASSEFLRDRGRRNDGYTF
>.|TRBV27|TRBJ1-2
CASSSTRLGGYTF
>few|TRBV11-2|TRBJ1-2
CASSLATGPLYGYTF
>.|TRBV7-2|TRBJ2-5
CASSFGGTGRETQYF
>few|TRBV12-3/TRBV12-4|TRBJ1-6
CASRNTGNSPLHF
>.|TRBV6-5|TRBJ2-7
CASSYRPDPYEQYF
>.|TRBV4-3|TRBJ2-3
CASSQGGSSAGTDTQYF
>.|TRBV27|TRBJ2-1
CASSLRALTGGLNEQFF
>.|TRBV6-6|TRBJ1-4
CASRDRGQSEKLFF
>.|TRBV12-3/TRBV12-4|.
CASSLGAGRERETQYF
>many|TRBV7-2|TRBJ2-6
CASSFGQGAPGANVLTF
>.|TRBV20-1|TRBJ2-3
CRASRRADTQYF
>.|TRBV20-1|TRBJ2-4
CSAREAGLVSKNIQYF